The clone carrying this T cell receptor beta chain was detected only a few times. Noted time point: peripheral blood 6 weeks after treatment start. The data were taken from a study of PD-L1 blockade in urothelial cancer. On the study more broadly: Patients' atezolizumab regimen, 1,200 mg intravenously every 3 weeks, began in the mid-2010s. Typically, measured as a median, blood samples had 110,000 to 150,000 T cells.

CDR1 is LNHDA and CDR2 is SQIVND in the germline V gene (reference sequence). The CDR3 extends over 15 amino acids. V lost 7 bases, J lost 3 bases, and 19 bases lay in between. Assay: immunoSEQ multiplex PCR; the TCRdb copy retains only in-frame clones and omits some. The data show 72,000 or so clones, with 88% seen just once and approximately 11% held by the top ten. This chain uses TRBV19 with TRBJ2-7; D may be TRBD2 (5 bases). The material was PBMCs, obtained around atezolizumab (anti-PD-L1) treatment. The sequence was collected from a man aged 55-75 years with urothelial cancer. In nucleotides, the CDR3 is TGTGCCAGTACCCCCGGGGTCTTGGCAGTCTACGAGCAGTACTTC. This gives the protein CASTPGVLAVYEQYF.